This T cell receptor beta chain was identified during a study of shared clonotypes between healthy human individuals. Study-level information: Every donor yielded three CD4 naive, three CD4 memory, two CD8 naive and one CD8 memory plate.

Study results and limitations: The donor pool, a small one, limited the genetic and exposure-history diversity represented.

To note about this clone: The target antigen is unknown.

Assay runs were performed at deep level. Produced via immunoSEQ multiplex PCR; TCRdb's table is partial and in-frame only. This table holds some 2,000,000 clones, around 95% found once. Adult donors, all healthy and HIV-negative, had no recent acute infections or vaccinations. V lost 7 bases and J lost 8; bases outside the gene matches: 4. Germline V gene data show CDR1 as SNHLY and CDR2 as FYNNEI. The CDR3 has 13 residues. This clonotype was obtained from a man younger than 35 in good health. The gene calls are TRBV2 and TRBJ2-1; 11 nucleotides line up with TRBD2. The sample was naive CD4+ T cells sorted from blood. The subset here: CD45RA+ positively selected. CDR3 bases: TGTGCCAGCACGAGACTAGCGGGATATGAGCAGTTCTTC. Its protein is CASTRLAGYEQFF.